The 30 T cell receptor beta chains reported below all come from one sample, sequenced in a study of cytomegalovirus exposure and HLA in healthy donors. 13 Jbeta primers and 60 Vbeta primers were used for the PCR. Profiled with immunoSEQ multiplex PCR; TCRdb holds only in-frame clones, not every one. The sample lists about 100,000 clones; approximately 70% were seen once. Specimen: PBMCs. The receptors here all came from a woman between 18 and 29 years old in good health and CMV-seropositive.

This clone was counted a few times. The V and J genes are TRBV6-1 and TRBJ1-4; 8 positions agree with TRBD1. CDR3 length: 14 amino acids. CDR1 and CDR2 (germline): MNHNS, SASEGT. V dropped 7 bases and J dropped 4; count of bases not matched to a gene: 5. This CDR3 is CASTRDRLNEKLFF. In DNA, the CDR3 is TGTGCCAGCACTAGGGACAGGCTTAATGAAAAACTGTTTTTT.

Here the CDR3 DNA reads TGCGCCAGCAGCCTTTCCTTAGCGGGAGAGACCCAGTACTTC. This gives the protein CASSLSLAGETQYF. V is TRBV4-3 and J is TRBJ2-5; 7 bases agree with TRBD2. The germline V gene encodes CDR1 LGHNA and CDR2 YSLEER. The CDR3 length is 14 residues. The V segment lost 4 bases and the J segment 4 bases; nucleotides outside the gene matches: 6.

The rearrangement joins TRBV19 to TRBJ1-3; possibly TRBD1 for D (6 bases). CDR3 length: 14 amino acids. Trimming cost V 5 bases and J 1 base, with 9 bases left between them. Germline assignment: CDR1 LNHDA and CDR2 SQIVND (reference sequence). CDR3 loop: CASSLQGSGNTIYF. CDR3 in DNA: TGTGCCAGTAGTCTACAGGGATCTGGAAACACCATATATTTT.

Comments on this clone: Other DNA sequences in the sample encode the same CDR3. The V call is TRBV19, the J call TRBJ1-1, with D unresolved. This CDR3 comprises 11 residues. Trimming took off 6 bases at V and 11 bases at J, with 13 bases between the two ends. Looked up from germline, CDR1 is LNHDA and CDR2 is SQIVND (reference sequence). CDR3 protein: CASREWNEAFF. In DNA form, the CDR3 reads TGTGCCAGTAGGGAGTGGAATGAGGCTTTCTTT.

CDR3 loop: CASSQGAGYEQYF. The CDR3 coding sequence is TGCGCCAGCAGCCAAGGAGCGGGGTACGAGCAGTACTTC. V gene TRBV4-3 combines with J gene TRBJ2-7, with 7 bases identical to TRBD2. Losses at the gene ends were 1 base for V and 4 bases for J; bases not matched to a gene: 1. Germline assignment: CDR1 LGHNA and CDR2 YSLEER. This CDR3 is built from 13 residues.

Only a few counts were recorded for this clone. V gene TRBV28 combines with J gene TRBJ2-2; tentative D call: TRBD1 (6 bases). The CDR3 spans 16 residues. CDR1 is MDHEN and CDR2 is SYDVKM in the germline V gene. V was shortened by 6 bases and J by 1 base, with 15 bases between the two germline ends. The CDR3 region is CASSHNRDGNTGELFF. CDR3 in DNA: TGTGCCAGCAGCCACAACAGGGATGGGAACACCGGGGAGCTGTTTTTT.

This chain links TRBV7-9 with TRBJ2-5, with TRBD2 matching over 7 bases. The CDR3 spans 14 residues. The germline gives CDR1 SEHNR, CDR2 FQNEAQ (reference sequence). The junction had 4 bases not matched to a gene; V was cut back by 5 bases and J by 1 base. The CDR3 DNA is TGTGCCAGCAGCACACTAGCGCTCCAAGAGACCCAGTACTTC. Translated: CASSTLALQETQYF.

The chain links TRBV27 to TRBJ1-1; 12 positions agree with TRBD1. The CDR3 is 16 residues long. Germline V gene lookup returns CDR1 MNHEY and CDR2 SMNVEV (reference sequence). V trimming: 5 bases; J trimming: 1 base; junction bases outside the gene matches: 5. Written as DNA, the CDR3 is TGTGCCAGCAGTACCCGGGACAGGGGGCGGAACACTGAAGCTTTCTTT. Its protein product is CASSTRDRGRNTEAFF.

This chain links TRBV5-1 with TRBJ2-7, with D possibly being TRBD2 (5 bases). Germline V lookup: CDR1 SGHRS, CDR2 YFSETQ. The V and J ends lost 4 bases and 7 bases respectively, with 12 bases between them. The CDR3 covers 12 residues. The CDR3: CASSPLAGEQYF. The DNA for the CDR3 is TGCGCCAGCAGCCCCCTAGCAGGTGAGCAGTACTTC.

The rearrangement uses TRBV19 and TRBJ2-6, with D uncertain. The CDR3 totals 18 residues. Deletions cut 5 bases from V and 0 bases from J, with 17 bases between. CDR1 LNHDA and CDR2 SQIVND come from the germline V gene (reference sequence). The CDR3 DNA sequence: TGTGCCAGTAGTGCTAGACTGATCCAATTCTCTGGGGCCAACGTCCTGACTTTC. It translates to CASSARLIQFSGANVLTF.

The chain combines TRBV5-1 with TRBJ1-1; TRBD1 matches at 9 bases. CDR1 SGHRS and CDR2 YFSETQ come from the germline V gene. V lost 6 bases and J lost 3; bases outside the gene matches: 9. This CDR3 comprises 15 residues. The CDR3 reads CASNLWTGAYTEAFF. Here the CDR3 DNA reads TGCGCCAGCAACCTTTGGACAGGGGCTTACACTGAAGCTTTCTTT.

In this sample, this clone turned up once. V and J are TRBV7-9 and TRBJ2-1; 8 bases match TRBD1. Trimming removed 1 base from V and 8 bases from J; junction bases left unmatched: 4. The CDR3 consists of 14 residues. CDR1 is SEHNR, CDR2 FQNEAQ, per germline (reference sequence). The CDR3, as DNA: TGTGCCAGCAGCTTAGGCCAGGGGGCGGATGAGCAGTTCTTC. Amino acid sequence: CASSLGQGADEQFF.

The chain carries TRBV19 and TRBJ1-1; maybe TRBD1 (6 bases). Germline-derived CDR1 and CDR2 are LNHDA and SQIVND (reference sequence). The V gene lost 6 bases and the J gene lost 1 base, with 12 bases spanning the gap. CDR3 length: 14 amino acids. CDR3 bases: TGTGCCAGTAGACCGGGACACAGGAACACTGAAGCTTTCTTT. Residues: CASRPGHRNTEAFF.

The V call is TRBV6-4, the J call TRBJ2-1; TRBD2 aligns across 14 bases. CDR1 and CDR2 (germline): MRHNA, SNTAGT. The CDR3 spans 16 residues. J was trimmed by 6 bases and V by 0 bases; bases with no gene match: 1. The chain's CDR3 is CASSDSGTSGSNEQFF. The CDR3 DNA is TGTGCCAGCAGTGACTCCGGGACTAGCGGGAGCAATGAGCAGTTCTTC.

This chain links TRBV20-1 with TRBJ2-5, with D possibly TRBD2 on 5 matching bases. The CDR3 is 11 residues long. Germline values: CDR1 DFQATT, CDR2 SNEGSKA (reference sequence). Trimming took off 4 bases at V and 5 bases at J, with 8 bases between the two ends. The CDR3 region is CSATGGETQYF. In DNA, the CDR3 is TGCAGTGCTACAGGCGGGGAGACCCAGTACTTC.

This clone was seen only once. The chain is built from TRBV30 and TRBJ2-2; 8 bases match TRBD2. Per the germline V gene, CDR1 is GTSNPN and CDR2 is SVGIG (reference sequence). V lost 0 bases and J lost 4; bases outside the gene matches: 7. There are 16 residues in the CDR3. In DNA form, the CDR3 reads TGTGCCTGGAGTGTACGAGGACTAGCTTTCACCGGGGAGCTGTTTTTT. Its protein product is CAWSVRGLAFTGELFF. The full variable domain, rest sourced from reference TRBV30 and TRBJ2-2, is SQTIHQWPATLVQPVGSPLSLECTVEGTSNPNLYWYRQAAGRGLQLLFYSVGIGQISSEVPQNLSASRPQDRQFILSSKKLLLSDSGFYLCAWSVRGLAFTGELFFGEGSRLTVL.

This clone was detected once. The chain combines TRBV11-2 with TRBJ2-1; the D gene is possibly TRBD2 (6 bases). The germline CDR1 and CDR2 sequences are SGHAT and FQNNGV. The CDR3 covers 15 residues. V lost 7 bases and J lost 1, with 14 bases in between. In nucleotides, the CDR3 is TGTGCCAGCACCACCGCGGGAAGTTCCTACAATGAGCAGTTCTTC. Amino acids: CASTTAGSSYNEQFF. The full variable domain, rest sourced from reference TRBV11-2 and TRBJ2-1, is EAGVAQSPRYKIIEKRQSVAFWCNPISGHATLYWYQQILGQGPKLLIQFQNNGVVDDSQLPKDRFSAERLKGVDSTLKIQPAKLEDSAVYLCASTTAGSSYNEQFFGPGTRLTVL.

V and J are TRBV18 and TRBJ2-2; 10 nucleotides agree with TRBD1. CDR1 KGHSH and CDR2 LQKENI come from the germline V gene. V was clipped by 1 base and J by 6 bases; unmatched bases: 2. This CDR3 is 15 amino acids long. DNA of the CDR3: TGTGCCAGCTCACCACGGGGACAGGGGTCCGGGGAGCTGTTTTTT. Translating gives CASSPRGQGSGELFF.

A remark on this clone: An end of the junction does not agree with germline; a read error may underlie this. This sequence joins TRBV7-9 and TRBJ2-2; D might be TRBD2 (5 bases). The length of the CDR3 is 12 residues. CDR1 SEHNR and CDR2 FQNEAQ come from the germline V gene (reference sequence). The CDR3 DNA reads TGTTCCAGCACCCCCCGGGAAGTGAGGCTGTTTTTT. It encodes CSSTPREVRLFF.

CDR3 sequence: CASSPSGTWSYEQYF. The CDR3 DNA sequence: TGTGCCAGCAGCCCTAGCGGGACCTGGTCCTACGAGCAGTACTTC. V gene TRBV5-6 combines with J gene TRBJ2-7; 9 nucleotides match TRBD2. The length of the CDR3 is 15 residues. Trimming removed 4 bases from V and 1 base from J; junction bases left unmatched: 6. Germline CDR1 SGHDT, CDR2 YYEEEE.

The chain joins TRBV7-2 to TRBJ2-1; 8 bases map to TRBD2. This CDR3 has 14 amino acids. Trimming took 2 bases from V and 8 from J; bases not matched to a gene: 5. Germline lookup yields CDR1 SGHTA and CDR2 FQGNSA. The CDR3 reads CASSLFSGIDEQFF. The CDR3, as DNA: TGTGCCAGCAGCTTATTTAGCGGGATCGATGAGCAGTTCTTC.

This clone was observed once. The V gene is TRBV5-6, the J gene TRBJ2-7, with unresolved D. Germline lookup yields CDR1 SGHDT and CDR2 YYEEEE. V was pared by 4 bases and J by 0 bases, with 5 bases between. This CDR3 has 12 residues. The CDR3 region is CASSLRSYEQYF. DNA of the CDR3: TGTGCCAGCAGCCTGCGCTCCTACGAGCAGTACTTC.

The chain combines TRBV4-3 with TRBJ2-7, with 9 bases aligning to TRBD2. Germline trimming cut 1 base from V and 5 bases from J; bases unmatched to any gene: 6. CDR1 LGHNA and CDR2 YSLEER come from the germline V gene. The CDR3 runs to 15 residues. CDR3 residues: CASSQGRLAGNEQYF. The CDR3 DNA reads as TGCGCCAGCAGCCAAGGACGCCTAGCGGGGAACGAGCAGTACTTC.

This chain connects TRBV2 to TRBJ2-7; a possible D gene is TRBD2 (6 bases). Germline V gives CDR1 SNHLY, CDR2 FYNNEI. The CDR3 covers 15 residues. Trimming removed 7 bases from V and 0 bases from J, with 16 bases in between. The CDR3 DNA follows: TGTGCCAGCAAGTCAGGGACTTGGAGCTCCTACGAGCAGTACTTC. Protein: CASKSGTWSSYEQYF.

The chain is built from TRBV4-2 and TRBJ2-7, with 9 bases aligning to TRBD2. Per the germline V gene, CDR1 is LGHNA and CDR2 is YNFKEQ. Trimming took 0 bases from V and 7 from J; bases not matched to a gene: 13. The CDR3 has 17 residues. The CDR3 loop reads CASSQDLEGAGGDEQYF. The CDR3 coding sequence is TGTGCCAGCAGCCAAGATCTTGAGGGGGCGGGAGGGGATGAGCAGTACTTC.

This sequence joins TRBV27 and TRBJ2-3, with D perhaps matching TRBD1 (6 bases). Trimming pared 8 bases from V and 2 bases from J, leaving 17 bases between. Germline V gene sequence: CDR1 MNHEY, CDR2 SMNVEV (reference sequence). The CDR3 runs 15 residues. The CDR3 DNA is TGTGCCAGCGCCCCCCTGAGGGACATCACAGATACGCAGTATTTT. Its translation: CASAPLRDITDTQYF.

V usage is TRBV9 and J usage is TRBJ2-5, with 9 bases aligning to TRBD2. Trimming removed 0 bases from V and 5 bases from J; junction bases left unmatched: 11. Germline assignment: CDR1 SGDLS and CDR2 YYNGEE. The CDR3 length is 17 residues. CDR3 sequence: CASSVEGLSGSGETQYF. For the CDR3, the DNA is TGTGCCAGCAGCGTAGAGGGGCTTAGCGGGAGCGGGGAGACCCAGTACTTC.

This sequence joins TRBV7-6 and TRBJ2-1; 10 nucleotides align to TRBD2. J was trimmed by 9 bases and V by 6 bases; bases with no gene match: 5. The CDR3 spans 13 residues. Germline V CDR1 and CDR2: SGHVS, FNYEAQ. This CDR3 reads CASRLAGEVEQFF. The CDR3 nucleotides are TGTGCCAGCAGGCTAGCGGGAGAGGTTGAGCAGTTCTTC.

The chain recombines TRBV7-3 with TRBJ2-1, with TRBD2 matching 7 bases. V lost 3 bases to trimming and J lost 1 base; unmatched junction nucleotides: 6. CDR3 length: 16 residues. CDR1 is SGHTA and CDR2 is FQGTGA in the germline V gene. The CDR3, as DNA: TGTGCCAGCAGCTTGGTCGGCGGGGGTTCCTACAATGAGCAGTTCTTC. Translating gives CASSLVGGGSYNEQFF.

CDR3 residues: CASSIGDRYNTEAFF. In nucleotides, the CDR3 is TGTGCCAGTAGTATAGGGGACAGGTACAACACTGAAGCTTTCTTT. This chain joins TRBV19 and TRBJ1-1, with 8 bases identical to TRBD1. CDR3 length: 15 amino acids. J gave up 2 bases and V 1 base, and 3 bases lay outside the gene matches. The V gene's germline CDR1 is LNHDA and CDR2 SQIVND (reference sequence).